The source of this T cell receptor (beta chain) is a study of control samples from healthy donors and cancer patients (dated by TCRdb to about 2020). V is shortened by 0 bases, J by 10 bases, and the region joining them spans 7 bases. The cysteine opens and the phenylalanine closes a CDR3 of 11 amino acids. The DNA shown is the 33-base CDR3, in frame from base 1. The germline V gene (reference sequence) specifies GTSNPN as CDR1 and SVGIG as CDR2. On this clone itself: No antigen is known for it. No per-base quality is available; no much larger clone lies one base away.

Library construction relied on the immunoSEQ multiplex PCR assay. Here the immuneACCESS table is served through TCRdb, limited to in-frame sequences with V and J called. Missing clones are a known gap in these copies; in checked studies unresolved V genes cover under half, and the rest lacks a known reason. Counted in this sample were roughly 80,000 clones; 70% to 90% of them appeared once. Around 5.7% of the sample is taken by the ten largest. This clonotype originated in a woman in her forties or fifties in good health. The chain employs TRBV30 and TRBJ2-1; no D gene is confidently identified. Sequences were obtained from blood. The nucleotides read TGTGCCTGGAGTGTACTTGAGGAGCAGTTCTTC. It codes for CAWSVLEEQFF.